This T cell receptor beta chain was captured in a study of CD8 T cells in ankylosing spondylitis. Study outcomes and limitations: Among TCR beta sequences, a motif of several highly homologous variants appeared characteristic of ankylosing spondylitis blood. Disease-associated clonotypes exhibited CD8+ identity and were relatively infrequent in peripheral blood. Matched ankylosing spondylitis synovial fluid reportedly showed significant enrichment of disease-linked clones.

This clonotype was recorded a few times. Its antigen is currently unknown. Preparation of TCR beta libraries was done by quantitative 5'-RACE with molecular barcodes. In TCRdb, the 5' RACE reads were re-called with MiXCR into one record per CDR3 protein. Altogether about 540,000 distinct CDR3 sequences are present, 10% to 15% being singletons, with the ten largest covering approximately 7%. Sequencing was carried out using blood, either unsorted or a sorted T cell fraction (not recorded which). The receptor's source is a male donor with ankylosing spondylitis.

The CDR3 sequence: CASSESKGLAFNEQFF. CDR3 in DNA: TGTGCCAGCAGTGAAAGTAAGGGACTAGCATTCAATGAGCAGTTCTTC. The chain carries TRBV6-1 and TRBJ2-1; 9 bases align to TRBD2. Trimming cost V 2 bases and J 6 bases; bases outside gene matches: 8. Per the germline V gene, CDR1 is MNHNS and CDR2 is SASEGT. The CDR3 sequence is 16 residues long.